These T cell receptor beta chains were read from a single sample in a study of cytomegalovirus exposure and HLA in healthy donors. Data came from immunoSEQ multiplex PCR; TCRdb stores just in-frame clones and leaves some out. There are 150,000 to 200,000 clones in the sample; more than 75% occur only once, and approximately 2.9% lies in the top ten. Sequenced input: PBMCs. Receptors originate from a woman in her forties or fifties in good health and CMV-seropositive. Both conserved end residues are part of each CDR3. The D gene is left open where the match is weak. For some rows the clone size is stated as once, few or many, or as a class when expanded; others skip it.

v_gene,d_gene,abundance,j_gene,CDR3aa,CDR3nt
TRBV15,TRBD2,.,TRBJ2-1,CATSRPYTLAGLDNEQFF,TGTGCCACCAGCAGACCTTATACACTAGCGGGGCTCGACAATGAGCAGTTCTTC
TRBV27,TRBD2,.,TRBJ2-3,CASSLDGRADTQYF,TGTGCCAGCAGTTTAGACGGGAGGGCAGATACGCAGTATTTT
TRBV10-1,.,.,TRBJ1-1,CASSEDGSRNTEAFF,TGCGCCAGCAGTGAGGACGGGTCTCGGAACACTGAAGCTTTCTTT
TRBV2,.,.,TRBJ2-7,CASSEGIYEQYF,TGTGCCAGCAGTGAAGGTATCTACGAGCAGTACTTC
TRBV9,.,.,TRBJ1-1,CASSPRPASGGEAFF,TGTGCCAGCAGCCCCCGGCCAGCGTCCGGTGGTGAAGCTTTCTTT
TRBV14,.,.,TRBJ1-2,CASSQGTGFYGYTF,TGTGCCAGCAGCCAAGGCACAGGTTTCTATGGCTACACCTTC
TRBV9,.,.,TRBJ2-7,CASSLLDTGRDEQYF,TGTGCCAGCAGCCTACTGGATACAGGGAGGGACGAGCAGTACTTC
TRBV7-2,.,.,TRBJ2-5,CASSFPGGVQYF,TGTGCCAGCAGCTTCCCCGGGGGAGTACAGTACTTC
TRBV7-2,TRBD1,.,TRBJ2-7,CASSSQTGRYEQYF,TGTGCCAGCAGCTCACAGACAGGGCGGTACGAGCAGTACTTC
TRBV27,TRBD1,.,TRBJ1-6,CASSSYKGQYNSPLHF,TGTGCCAGCAGTTCTTACAAGGGACAGTATAATTCACCCCTCCACTTT
TRBV15,.,.,TRBJ1-3,CASSRGTGTSNAIYF,TGTGCCAGCAGCAGAGGAACCGGGACATCAAACGCCATATATTTT
TRBV7-2,.,.,TRBJ1-3,CASSSQVVANTIYF,TGTGCCAGCAGTTCACAGGTGGTGGCAAACACCATATATTTT
TRBV28,.,.,TRBJ2-1,CASSLNQGNNEQFF,TGTGCCAGCAGTTTAAATCAGGGTAACAATGAGCAGTTCTTC
TRBV5-1,.,.,TRBJ1-4,CASSLGVRGEKLFF,TGCGCCAGCAGCTTGGGGGTAAGGGGTGAAAAACTGTTTTTT
TRBV25-1,TRBD1,once,TRBJ2-1,CASSDWTGYYNERFF,TGTGCCAGCAGTGATTGGACAGGTTACTACAATGAGCGGTTCTTC
TRBV28,TRBD2,.,TRBJ2-5,CASRGRLAGDQETQYF,TGTGCCAGCAGGGGGAGACTAGCGGGGGATCAAGAGACCCAGTACTTC
TRBV2,.,.,TRBJ1-2,CASSEAQQGYGYTF,TGTGCCAGCAGTGAAGCGCAACAGGGCTATGGCTACACCTTC
TRBV4-2,.,.,TRBJ1-2,CASSQDRGGWDGYTF,TGTGCCAGCAGCCAAGATAGGGGGGGATGGGATGGCTACACCTTC
TRBV4-2,.,.,TRBJ2-4,CASSQEVRGTHINIQYF,TGTGCCAGCAGCCAAGAGGTGAGGGGGACCCACATAAACATTCAGTACTTC
TRBV27,TRBD1,.,TRBJ2-2,CASSFLDRVNTGELFF,TGTGCCAGCAGTTTCCTCGACAGGGTGAACACCGGGGAGCTGTTTTTT
TRBV6-1,.,.,TRBJ2-7,CASIVSYEQYF,TGTGCCAGCATCGTATCGTACGAGCAGTACTTC
TRBV4-2,TRBD2,.,TRBJ2-7,CASSQDRSGGAYEQYF,TGTGCCAGCAGCCAAGATCGGAGCGGGGGGGCCTACGAGCAGTACTTC
TRBV7-9,.,few,TRBJ2-3,CASSLLSTDTQYF,TGTGCCAGCAGCTTGCTAAGCACAGATACGCAGTATTTT
TRBV7-3,TRBD2,.,TRBJ2-1,CASSLEAGGHHEQFF,TGTGCCAGCAGCTTAGAAGCGGGGGGGCATCATGAGCAGTTCTTC
TRBV18,.,.,TRBJ1-1,CASSPDTEAFF,TGTGCCAGCTCACCCGACACTGAAGCTTTCTTT
TRBV7-2,.,.,TRBJ2-6,CASSPGQPGANVLTF,TGTGCCAGCAGCCCCGGACAGCCTGGGGCCAACGTCCTGACTTTC
TRBV7-9,.,.,TRBJ2-7,CAGKKAGSYEQYF,TGTGCCGGTAAGAAGGCGGGATCCTACGAGCAGTACTTC
TRBV4-1,TRBD1,.,TRBJ2-1,CASSHSDRNRGNEQFF,TGCGCCAGCAGCCACTCGGACAGGAATAGAGGCAATGAGCAGTTCTTC
TRBV6-1,TRBD2,.,TRBJ2-7,CASREPGLAGFSYEQYF,TGTGCCAGCAGGGAACCGGGACTAGCGGGATTCTCCTACGAGCAGTACTTC
TRBV29-1,.,.,TRBJ1-1,CSVFGGVSTEAFF,TGCAGCGTTTTTGGGGGGGTTTCCACTGAAGCTTTCTTT
TRBV19,TRBD1,.,TRBJ2-1,CASSDGQGYNEQFF,TGTGCCAGTAGCGACGGACAGGGCTACAATGAGCAGTTCTTC
TRBV6-5,TRBD1,.,TRBJ1-3,CASSSGTGGRWNTIYF,TGTGCCAGCAGTTCCGGGACAGGGGGCCGATGGAACACCATATATTTT
TRBV12-5,TRBD2,.,TRBJ2-1,CASGTPLAGELYNEQFF,TGTGCTAGTGGTACCCCCCTAGCGGGGGAACTCTACAATGAGCAGTTCTTC
TRBV14,TRBD1,.,TRBJ1-2,CASSLRQGNYGYTF,TGTGCCAGCAGCCTCCGACAGGGGAACTATGGCTACACCTTC
TRBV4-1,TRBD1,.,TRBJ2-5,CASSPTTGAYGETQYF,TGCGCCAGCAGCCCAACGACAGGGGCGTATGGAGAGACCCAGTACTTC
TRBV7-3,TRBD2,.,TRBJ2-3,CASSLTGGSTDTQYF,TGTGCCAGCAGCTTAACCGGGGGGAGCACAGATACGCAGTATTTT
TRBV2,TRBD2,once,TRBJ2-5,CASVLAGAPGETQYF,TGTGCCAGCGTACTAGCGGGGGCCCCTGGAGAGACCCAGTACTTC
TRBV14,.,.,TRBJ1-3,CASSQVHMALEAGNTIYF,TGTGCCAGCAGCCAAGTACATATGGCTCTCGAAGCTGGAAACACCATATATTTT
TRBV10-3,TRBD2,.,TRBJ2-7,CAISAISGGIYEQYF,TGTGCCATCAGTGCCATCAGCGGGGGGATCTACGAGCAGTACTTC
TRBV19,TRBD1,few,TRBJ1-4,CASSIGQGSLKLFF,TGTGCCAGTAGTATCGGACAGGGGTCGCTGAAACTGTTTTTT
TRBV2,TRBD1,.,TRBJ2-3,CASRVGQGGTDTQYF,TGTGCCAGCAGGGTGGGACAGGGAGGCACAGATACGCAGTATTTT
TRBV5-1,.,.,TRBJ1-1,CASSQGMNTEAFF,TGCGCCAGCAGCCAGGGCATGAACACTGAAGCTTTCTTT
TRBV15,.,.,TRBJ1-3,CATSRDPGSGNTIYF,TGTGCCACCAGCAGAGATCCGGGGTCTGGAAACACCATATATTTT
TRBV7-6,TRBD1,.,TRBJ2-7,CASSLGQGRYEQYF,TGTGCCAGCAGCTTAGGACAGGGCCGCTACGAGCAGTACTTC